The present TCR beta chain was sequenced within a study of blood T cell repertoires in COVID-19. On the study more broadly: The analysed material was cDNA or gDNA that came from T cells, B-cell-depleted T cells, or PBMCs.

CDR3 length equals 14 residues. The germline V gene encodes CDR1 LGHNA and CDR2 YSLEER. The V segment lost 1 base and the J segment 5 bases; nucleotides outside the gene matches: 4. Authors' processing steps: Estimated nucleated cell counts came from reference gene primer amplification. Sequenced by immunoSEQ multiplex PCR; TCRdb stores in-frame clones only, minus some. Clonal size and the V and J genes are those of that table, whereas D and trimming came from the DNA. Of about 78,000 clones listed, over 70% are singletons. The chain carries TRBV4-3 and TRBJ1-2, with TRBD1 identical over 7 bases. Specimen: peripheral blood. The clonotype comes from a human donor in a cohort sampled during active COVID-19. The CDR3 sequence is CASSQGYRGYGYTF. DNA of the CDR3: TGCGCCAGCAGCCAAGGGTACAGGGGTTATGGCTACACCTTC.